This TCR beta chain derives from a study of blood T cells in healthy people across ages. The use of a sample-barcoded 5' primer and a J-beta primer mix characterized a second PCR of about 7 to 12 cycles. TCRdb ran MiXCR on the 5' RACE reads and lists one entry per CDR3 protein. The sample holds hundreds of thousands of distinct CDR3 sequences, 40% to 50% seen once. General study findings and limits: Because sorting was not performed, PBMCs prevented conclusive naive versus antigen-experienced comparison.

Comment on this clonotype: The antigen is not known.

The source of this sequence is a man older than 75 in good health. Sequencing was done on a sample of blood.

CDR3 nucleotide sequence: TGTGCCAGCAGCCAATGGCGGGGAGACACAGATACGCAGTATTTT. Translation: CASSQWRGDTDTQYF. The chain employs TRBV14 and TRBJ2-3, with a tentative D call TRBD2 (6 bases). CDR1 is SGHDN, CDR2 FVKESK, per germline. V was clipped by 2 bases and J by 2 bases, with 11 bases between them. CDR3 size: 15 residues.